This is a list of T cell receptor beta chains from one sample in a study of cytomegalovirus exposure and HLA in healthy donors. The repertoire was sequenced with immunoSEQ multiplex PCR; TCRdb's copy has only in-frame clones and lacks some. The table for this sample gives about 140,000 clones. The sample taken for sequencing was PBMCs. The receptors stem from a male donor in good health and CMV-seronegative. Both conserved end residues are part of each CDR3. The D gene is left open where the match is weak.

len: 15
d_gene: -
j_gene: TRBJ2-2
v_gene: TRBV19
CDR3nt: TGTGCCAGTAGATTTCGGCAGGGGAACACCGGGGAGCTGTTTTTT
CDR3aa: CASRFRQGNTGELFF

len: 17
d_gene: TRBD2
j_gene: TRBJ2-7
v_gene: TRBV10-1
CDR3nt: TGCGCCAGCAGTGACCCTCTCGATGGTCTAGCGGGAAACGAGCAGTACTTC
CDR3aa: CASSDPLDGLAGNEQYF

len: 14
d_gene: -
j_gene: TRBJ1-2
v_gene: TRBV13
CDR3nt: TGTGCCAGCAGCCCACGGACATCTAACTATGGCTACACCTTC
CDR3aa: CASSPRTSNYGYTF

len: 15
d_gene: TRBD1
j_gene: TRBJ2-7
v_gene: TRBV19
CDR3nt: TGTGCCAGTAGTATAGGACAGGGGGTCTCCTACGAGCAGTACTTC
CDR3aa: CASSIGQGVSYEQYF

len: 13
d_gene: -
j_gene: TRBJ2-7
v_gene: TRBV30
CDR3nt: TGTGCCTGGAGTTCCGGAGCGTTGTGCGAGCAGTACTTC
CDR3aa: CAWSSGALCEQYF

len: 19
d_gene: TRBD2
j_gene: TRBJ2-2
v_gene: TRBV30
CDR3nt: TGTGCCTGGAGCTCCCTCGGGATAGGCGGGAGAATAAACACCGGGGAGCTGTTTTTT
CDR3aa: CAWSSLGIGGRINTGELFF

len: 12
d_gene: -
j_gene: TRBJ2-7
v_gene: TRBV11-2
CDR3nt: TGTGCCAGCAGCTTAGTAGAATACGAGCAGTACTTC
CDR3aa: CASSLVEYEQYF

len: 13
d_gene: -
j_gene: TRBJ1-5
v_gene: TRBV18
CDR3nt: TGTGCCAGCTCACCCTATACCGAGGGCCCCGTATATTTT
CDR3aa: CASSPYTEGPVYF

len: 17
d_gene: -
j_gene: TRBJ2-3
v_gene: TRBV9
CDR3nt: TGTGCCAGCAGCGTAGCTCCCCAGCGGACTAGCACAGATACGCAGTATTTT
CDR3aa: CASSVAPQRTSTDTQYF

len: 15
d_gene: -
j_gene: TRBJ2-7
v_gene: TRBV19
CDR3nt: TGTGCCAGTAGTGCGACTATAGACTACTTCTACGAGCAGTACTTC
CDR3aa: CASSATIDYFYEQYF

len: 13
d_gene: TRBD1
j_gene: TRBJ1-1
v_gene: TRBV29-1
CDR3nt: TGCAGCGCCCTGACAGGGATGAACACTGAAGCTTTCTTT
CDR3aa: CSALTGMNTEAFF

len: 13
d_gene: TRBD1
j_gene: TRBJ1-1
v_gene: TRBV4-3
CDR3nt: TGCGCCAGCAGCCGAACAGGGGGCACTGAAGCTTTCTTT
CDR3aa: CASSRTGGTEAFF

len: 11
d_gene: -
j_gene: TRBJ1-2
v_gene: TRBV6-5
CDR3nt: TGTGCCAGCAGTGTAGCGGGGGGCTACACCTTC
CDR3aa: CASSVAGGYTF

len: 14
d_gene: -
j_gene: TRBJ2-1
v_gene: TRBV6-4
CDR3nt: TGTGCCAGCAGTGACTCGTGGGGGCGGAATGAGCAGTTCTTC
CDR3aa: CASSDSWGRNEQFF

len: 16
d_gene: -
j_gene: TRBJ2-7
v_gene: TRBV27
CDR3nt: TGTGCCAGCAGTTTATATTCGGCGACTAGACCCTACGAGCAGTACTTC
CDR3aa: CASSLYSATRPYEQYF

len: 11
d_gene: -
j_gene: TRBJ2-7
v_gene: TRBV6-1
CDR3nt: TGTGCCAGCAGTACTACCTACGAGCAGTACTTC
CDR3aa: CASSTTYEQYF

len: 16
d_gene: TRBD2
j_gene: TRBJ2-1
v_gene: TRBV25-1
CDR3nt: TGTGCCAGCAGTGATCGGAGGAGCGGGAGTTGGGATGAGCAGTTCTTC
CDR3aa: CASSDRRSGSWDEQFF

len: 14
d_gene: -
j_gene: TRBJ2-1
v_gene: TRBV7-7
CDR3nt: TGTGCCAGCAGCTTAAGCAGGGCGCAGAATGAGCAGTTCTTC
CDR3aa: CASSLSRAQNEQFF

len: 11
d_gene: -
j_gene: TRBJ1-1
v_gene: TRBV6-5
CDR3nt: TGTGCCAGCTTATCGACGGGTGAAGCTTTCTTT
CDR3aa: CASLSTGEAFF

len: 18
d_gene: TRBD1
j_gene: TRBJ1-5
v_gene: TRBV7-9
CDR3nt: TGTGCCAGCAGCGGAGGACAGGGTGGGGTTTGGGGCAATCAGCCCCAGCATTTT
CDR3aa: CASSGGQGGVWGNQPQHF

len: 15
d_gene: -
j_gene: TRBJ2-7
v_gene: TRBV15
CDR3nt: TGTGCCACCAGCAGAGATACGACAGGAATATGGGAGCAGTACTTC
CDR3aa: CATSRDTTGIWEQYF

len: 14
d_gene: -
j_gene: TRBJ1-1
v_gene: TRBV10-3
CDR3nt: TGTGCCATCAGGGTAGGAGAAGGTGTGACTGAAGCTTTCTTT
CDR3aa: CAIRVGEGVTEAFF

len: 16
d_gene: -
j_gene: TRBJ2-3
v_gene: TRBV14
CDR3nt: TGTGCCAGCAGTCCCGCTAGCTCCTCCCGCACAGATACGCAGTATTTT
CDR3aa: CASSPASSSRTDTQYF

len: 11
d_gene: -
j_gene: TRBJ2-3
v_gene: TRBV6-1
CDR3nt: TGTGCCACGCCGAACAGGGATACGCAGTATTTT
CDR3aa: CATPNRDTQYF

len: 11
d_gene: -
j_gene: TRBJ2-7
v_gene: TRBV19
CDR3nt: TGTGCCAGTAGTACTAATTACGAGCAGTACTTC
CDR3aa: CASSTNYEQYF

len: 19
d_gene: TRBD2
j_gene: TRBJ2-7
v_gene: TRBV7-2
CDR3nt: TGTGCCAGCAGCCCTACGGGCGGGGGTCCCCCTACCCTTAGGAACGAGCAGTACTTC
CDR3aa: CASSPTGGGPPTLRNEQYF

len: 14
d_gene: -
j_gene: TRBJ1-4
v_gene: TRBV19
CDR3nt: TGTGCCAGTAGTATGGGCAGGAAAAATGAAAAACTGTTTTTT
CDR3aa: CASSMGRKNEKLFF

len: 16
d_gene: TRBD2
j_gene: TRBJ2-2
v_gene: TRBV19
CDR3nt: TGTGCCAGTATGAGGCTAGCGGGAGGATGGACCGGGGAGCTGTTTTTT
CDR3aa: CASMRLAGGWTGELFF

len: 14
d_gene: -
j_gene: TRBJ1-2
v_gene: TRBV9
CDR3nt: TGTGCCAGCAGCGTGGACCCCAATAGGGGTGGCTACACCTTC
CDR3aa: CASSVDPNRGGYTF

len: 14
d_gene: TRBD2
j_gene: TRBJ2-1
v_gene: TRBV5-1
CDR3nt: TGCGCCAGCTTCCAAGCGGGAGGGGCGAATGAGCAGTTCTTC
CDR3aa: CASFQAGGANEQFF

len: 13
d_gene: TRBD1
j_gene: TRBJ1-2
v_gene: TRBV9
CDR3nt: TGTGCCAGCAGCCTAACGACAGGGAATGGCTACACCTTC
CDR3aa: CASSLTTGNGYTF

len: 13
d_gene: -
j_gene: TRBJ1-2
v_gene: TRBV5-1
CDR3nt: TGCGCCAGCAGCTCCCATCAGGGTTATGGCTACACCTTC
CDR3aa: CASSSHQGYGYTF

len: 12
d_gene: -
j_gene: TRBJ1-1
v_gene: TRBV5-8
CDR3nt: TGTGCCAGCTGTGGGAGAAACACTGAAGCTTTCTTT
CDR3aa: CASCGRNTEAFF

len: 13
d_gene: TRBD1
j_gene: TRBJ1-2
v_gene: TRBV7-6
CDR3nt: TGTGCCAGCAGCTCCCGGGACAGGGACGGCTACACCTTC
CDR3aa: CASSSRDRDGYTF

len: 13
d_gene: -
j_gene: TRBJ1-2
v_gene: TRBV4-3
CDR3nt: TGCGCCAGCAGCCCTTCCCGGGAGAAAATAGCCACCTTC
CDR3aa: CASSPSREKIATF

len: 14
d_gene: -
j_gene: TRBJ1-1
v_gene: TRBV5-1
CDR3nt: TGCGCCAGCAGCAGGAGGGAGGGGGGCACTGAAGCTTTCTTT
CDR3aa: CASSRREGGTEAFF

len: 14
d_gene: -
j_gene: TRBJ2-2
v_gene: TRBV11-3
CDR3nt: TGTGCCAGCAGCCCAGACAGAAACACCGGGGAGCTGTTTTTT
CDR3aa: CASSPDRNTGELFF

len: 14
d_gene: -
j_gene: TRBJ1-1
v_gene: TRBV9
CDR3nt: TGTGCCAGCAGCGTAGAAGGGGGAGACACTGAAGCTTTCTTT
CDR3aa: CASSVEGGDTEAFF

len: 15
d_gene: -
j_gene: TRBJ2-7
v_gene: TRBV4-3
CDR3nt: TGCGCCAGCAGTATCACCGGGACTGGAACCTACGAGCAGTACTTC
CDR3aa: CASSITGTGTYEQYF

len: 16
d_gene: -
j_gene: TRBJ1-2
v_gene: TRBV9
CDR3nt: TGTGCCAGCAGCGGATTGGCAGACAAGTCTAACTATGGCTACACCTTC
CDR3aa: CASSGLADKSNYGYTF

len: 16
d_gene: -
j_gene: TRBJ1-2
v_gene: TRBV27
CDR3nt: TGTGCCAGCAGTTTACAGCGGGGAACGGGGGGCTATGGCTACACCTTC
CDR3aa: CASSLQRGTGGYGYTF

len: 14
d_gene: -
j_gene: TRBJ2-7
v_gene: TRBV28
CDR3nt: TGTGCCAGCAGTTCAACCTCCGGGGATTACGAGCAGTACTTC
CDR3aa: CASSSTSGDYEQYF

len: 12
d_gene: TRBD1
j_gene: TRBJ2-7
v_gene: TRBV30
CDR3nt: TGTGCCTGGAGACAGGGGGCAGGGGAGCAGTACTTC
CDR3aa: CAWRQGAGEQYF

len: 13
d_gene: -
j_gene: TRBJ1-1
v_gene: TRBV2
CDR3nt: TGTGCCAGCAGCCACCAGGTGAACACTGAAGCTTTCTTT
CDR3aa: CASSHQVNTEAFF

len: 13
d_gene: -
j_gene: TRBJ2-3
v_gene: TRBV30
CDR3nt: TGTGCCTGGACGCGACTAAGCACAGATACGCAGTATTTT
CDR3aa: CAWTRLSTDTQYF

len: 13
d_gene: -
j_gene: TRBJ2-7
v_gene: TRBV7-2
CDR3nt: TGTGCCAGCAGCCTAGGACAGACTTCCGAGCAGTACTTC
CDR3aa: CASSLGQTSEQYF

len: 15
d_gene: TRBD1
j_gene: TRBJ1-1
v_gene: TRBV19
CDR3nt: TGTGCCAGTACCCCGCAGACAGGGATAAACACTGAAGCTTTCTTT
CDR3aa: CASTPQTGINTEAFF

len: 13
d_gene: -
j_gene: TRBJ1-2
v_gene: TRBV9
CDR3nt: TGTGCCAGCAGCGAGAGGGTCGGAGTAGGCTACACCTTC
CDR3aa: CASSERVGVGYTF

len: 14
d_gene: -
j_gene: TRBJ1-2
v_gene: TRBV10-3
CDR3nt: TGTGCCATCGGATACAGGGAGAAGGGCTATGGCTACACCTTC
CDR3aa: CAIGYREKGYGYTF

len: 14
d_gene: TRBD2
j_gene: TRBJ2-2
v_gene: TRBV30
CDR3nt: TGTGCCTGGACCGGGGGGACTGACACCGGGGAGCTGTTTTTT
CDR3aa: CAWTGGTDTGELFF

len: 13
d_gene: -
j_gene: TRBJ1-1
v_gene: TRBV14
CDR3nt: TGTGCCAGTACCTCCGAGAGGAACACTGAAGCTTTCTTT
CDR3aa: CASTSERNTEAFF

len: 16
d_gene: TRBD1
j_gene: TRBJ1-1
v_gene: TRBV7-9
CDR3nt: TGTGCCAGCAGCTTAGCGCAACAGGGGGCAGGTACTGAAGCTTTCTTT
CDR3aa: CASSLAQQGAGTEAFF

len: 15
d_gene: -
j_gene: TRBJ2-7
v_gene: TRBV29-1
CDR3nt: TGCAGCGTTGGAGGGGTGGGGGCTAGCTCCTACGAGCAGTACTTC
CDR3aa: CSVGGVGASSYEQYF

len: 16
d_gene: -
j_gene: TRBJ1-2
v_gene: TRBV6-1
CDR3nt: TGTGCCAGCAGTGAACTGGGGGGGATTTCAGAATATGGCTACACCTTC
CDR3aa: CASSELGGISEYGYTF

len: 13
d_gene: -
j_gene: TRBJ2-3
v_gene: TRBV6-6
CDR3nt: TGTGCCAGCAGCCTACCCCAACAGGATACGCAGTATTTT
CDR3aa: CASSLPQQDTQYF

len: 15
d_gene: TRBD1
j_gene: TRBJ1-5
v_gene: TRBV7-8
CDR3nt: TGTGCCAGCAGCTTGGACAGGACCCAATATCGGCCCCAGCATTTT
CDR3aa: CASSLDRTQYRPQHF

len: 16
d_gene: TRBD2
j_gene: TRBJ2-6
v_gene: TRBV30
CDR3nt: TGTGCCTGTTCTGTACGGGGGGTTAGTGGGGCCAACGTCCTGACTTTC
CDR3aa: CACSVRGVSGANVLTF

len: 17
d_gene: -
j_gene: TRBJ2-1
v_gene: TRBV2
CDR3nt: TGTGCCAGCAGTGAATACGGCGGGGGCATCCCCTACAATGAGCAGTTCTTC
CDR3aa: CASSEYGGGIPYNEQFF

len: 11
d_gene: -
j_gene: TRBJ1-1
v_gene: TRBV7-9
CDR3nt: TGTGCCAGCAGCCGTGAGACTGAAGCTTTCTTT
CDR3aa: CASSRETEAFF

len: 13
d_gene: -
j_gene: TRBJ1-4
v_gene: TRBV30
CDR3nt: TGTGCCTGGAAAGAGGAAGGGCACTCCAGGGGGTTTTTT
CDR3aa: CAWKEEGHSRGFF